This paragraph covers one T cell receptor beta chain sequence. This sample was included in a study of blood T cells in healthy people across ages. This CDR3 has 14 amino acids. V gave up 4 bases and J gave up 7 bases; unmatched junction bases: 7. The V gene's germline CDR1 is SQVTM and CDR2 ANQGSEA. The authors ran a second PCR of about 6 to 11 cycles using a sample-barcoded 5' primer and a J-beta primer mix. TCRdb fed the 5' RACE reads into MiXCR, producing one record per CDR3 protein. The sample carries some 760,000 distinct CDR3 sequences, roughly 25% recorded once. The same data also contributed to another study, on T cells of mothers and their children.

The clonotype originates from a boy aged 5-17 years in good health. The rearrangement links TRBV29-1 to TRBJ2-4, with 10 positions matching TRBD2. The sequenced material came from blood. For the CDR3, the DNA is TGCAGCGTTGTCCTAGCGGGAGAGGGGAACATTCAGTACTTC. It yields the protein CSVVLAGEGNIQYF.